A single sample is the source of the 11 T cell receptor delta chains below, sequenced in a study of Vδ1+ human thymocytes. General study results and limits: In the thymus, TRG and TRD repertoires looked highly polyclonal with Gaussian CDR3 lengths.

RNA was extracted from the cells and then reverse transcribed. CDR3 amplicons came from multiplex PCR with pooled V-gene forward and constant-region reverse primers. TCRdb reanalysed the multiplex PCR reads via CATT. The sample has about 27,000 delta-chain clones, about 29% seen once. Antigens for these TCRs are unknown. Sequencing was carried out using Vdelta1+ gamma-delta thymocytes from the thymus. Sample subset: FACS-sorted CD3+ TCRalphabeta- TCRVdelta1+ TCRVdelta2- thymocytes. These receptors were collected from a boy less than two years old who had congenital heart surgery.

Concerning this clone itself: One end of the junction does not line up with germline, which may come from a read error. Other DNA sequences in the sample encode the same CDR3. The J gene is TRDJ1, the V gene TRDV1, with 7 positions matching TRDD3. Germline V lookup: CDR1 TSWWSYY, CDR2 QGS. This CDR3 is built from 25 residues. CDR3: CALGEPGGGESSPVLGIPYTDKLIF. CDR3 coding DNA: TGTGCTCTTGGAGAACCCGGGGGAGGGGAGTCTTCCCCCGTACTGGGGATCCCTTACACCGATAAACTCATCTTT.

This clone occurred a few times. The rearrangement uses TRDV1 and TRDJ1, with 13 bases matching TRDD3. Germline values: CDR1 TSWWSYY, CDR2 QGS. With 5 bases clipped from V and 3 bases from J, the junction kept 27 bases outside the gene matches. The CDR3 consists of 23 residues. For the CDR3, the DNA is TGTGCTCTTGGGCCGCAGGGGCCTTTCCTACAGGACTGGGGGATACGGAGGTCCGATAAACTCATCTTT. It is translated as CALGPQGPFLQDWGIRRSDKLIF.

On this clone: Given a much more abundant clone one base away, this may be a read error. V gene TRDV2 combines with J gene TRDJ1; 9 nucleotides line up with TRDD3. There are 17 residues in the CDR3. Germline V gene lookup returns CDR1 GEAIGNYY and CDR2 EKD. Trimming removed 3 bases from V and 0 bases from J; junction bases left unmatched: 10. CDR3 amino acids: CACDLVRGIQYTDKLIF. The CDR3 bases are TGTGCCTGTGACTTGGTGAGGGGGATACAGTACACCGATAAACTCATCTTT.

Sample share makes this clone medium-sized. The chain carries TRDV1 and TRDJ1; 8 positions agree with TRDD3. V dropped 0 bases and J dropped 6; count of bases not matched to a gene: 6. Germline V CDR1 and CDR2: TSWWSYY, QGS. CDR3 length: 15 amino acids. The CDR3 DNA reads TGTGCTCTTGGGGAACTACCCGGGGATACCCATAAACTCATCTTT. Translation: CALGELPGDTHKLIF.

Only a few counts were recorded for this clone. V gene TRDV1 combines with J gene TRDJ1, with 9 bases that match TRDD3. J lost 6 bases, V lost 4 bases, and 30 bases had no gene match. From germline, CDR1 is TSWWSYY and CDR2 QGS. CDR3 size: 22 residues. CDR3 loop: CALGGGGSLRGYVYRTANKLIF. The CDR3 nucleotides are TGTGCTCTTGGGGGCGGCGGTTCCCTGCGGGGATACGTTTATAGGACCGCAAATAAACTCATCTTT.

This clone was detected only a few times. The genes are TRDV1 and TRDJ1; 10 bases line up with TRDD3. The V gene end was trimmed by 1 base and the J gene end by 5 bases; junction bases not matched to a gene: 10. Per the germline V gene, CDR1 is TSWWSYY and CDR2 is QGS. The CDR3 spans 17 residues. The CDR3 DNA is TGTGCTCTTGGGGAACGGAATCGCGGGGGATACGCGGATAAACTCATCTTT. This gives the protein CALGERNRGGYADKLIF.

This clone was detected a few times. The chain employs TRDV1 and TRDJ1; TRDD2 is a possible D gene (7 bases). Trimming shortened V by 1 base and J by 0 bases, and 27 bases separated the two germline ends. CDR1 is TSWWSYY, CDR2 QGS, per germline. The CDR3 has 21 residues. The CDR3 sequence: CALGERRPSLRWGLDTDKLIF. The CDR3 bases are TGTGCTCTTGGGGAACGCCGGCCTTCCTTAAGGTGGGGATTGGACACCGATAAACTCATCTTT.

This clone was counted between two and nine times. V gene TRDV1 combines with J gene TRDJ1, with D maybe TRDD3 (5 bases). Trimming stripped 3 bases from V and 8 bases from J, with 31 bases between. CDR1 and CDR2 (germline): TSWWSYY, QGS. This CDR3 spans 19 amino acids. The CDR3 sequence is CALGDHPLSILVMGTKLIF. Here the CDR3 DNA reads TGTGCTCTTGGGGATCATCCTCTTTCGATATTGGTGATGGGGACGAAACTCATCTTT.

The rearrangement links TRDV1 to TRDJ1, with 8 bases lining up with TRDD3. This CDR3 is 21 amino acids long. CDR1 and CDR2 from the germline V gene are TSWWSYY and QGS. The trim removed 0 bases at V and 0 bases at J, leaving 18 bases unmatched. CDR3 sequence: CALGELGVLLGHWGYTDKLIF. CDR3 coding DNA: TGTGCTCTTGGGGAACTTGGGGTATTATTGGGCCACTGGGGGTACACCGATAAACTCATCTTT.

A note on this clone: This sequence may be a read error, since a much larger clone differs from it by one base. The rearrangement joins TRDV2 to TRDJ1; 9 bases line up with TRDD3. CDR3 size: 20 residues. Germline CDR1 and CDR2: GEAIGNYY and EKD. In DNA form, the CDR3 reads TGTGCCTGTGACGCTTCGCACTCCTTACTGGGGGAGACCTACACCGATAGACTCATCTTT. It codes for CACDASHSLLGETYTDRLIF.

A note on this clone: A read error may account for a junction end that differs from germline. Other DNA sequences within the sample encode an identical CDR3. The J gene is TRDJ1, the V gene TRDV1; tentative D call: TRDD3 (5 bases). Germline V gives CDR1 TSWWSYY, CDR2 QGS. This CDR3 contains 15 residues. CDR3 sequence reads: CALGETWSYTDKLIF. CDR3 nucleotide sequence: TGTGCTCTCGGGGAAACCTGGTCCTACACCGATAAACTCATCTTT.